The 17 T cell receptor beta chains reported below all come from one sample, sequenced in a study of chemoradiotherapy in HPV16-positive cancers. Measured with immunoSEQ multiplex PCR; TCRdb has only the in-frame clones, and not every one. The sample carries about 15,000 clones, 85% to 90% recorded once. This specimen was blood, taken from a patient who underwent chemoradiotherapy. These receptors all stem from a human donor with HPV-associated anogenital cancer.

CDR3: CASSLGALAEETQYF. The DNA of the CDR3 is TGTGCCAGCAGCTTAGGGGCACTAGCGGAAGAGACCCAGTACTTC. The chain employs TRBV11-2 and TRBJ2-5; 8 bases line up with TRBD2. Germline CDR1 reads SGHAT; CDR2 reads FQNNGV. The CDR3 runs 15 residues. The trim removed 1 base at V and 3 bases at J, leaving 4 bases unmatched.

The J gene is TRBJ2-1, the V gene TRBV18; TRBD2 matches at 9 bases. This CDR3 is built from 15 residues. Germline V gene data show CDR1 as KGHSH and CDR2 as LQKENI. Germline trimming cut 5 bases from V and 3 bases from J; bases unmatched to any gene: 5. The DNA for the CDR3 is TGTGCCAGCTCATCCCTAGCGGGGATCTACAATGAGCAGTTCTTC. Its protein product is CASSSLAGIYNEQFF.

V usage is TRBV28 and J usage is TRBJ2-1; D may be TRBD1 (5 bases). The ends were cut back, 2 bases at V and 7 bases at J, with 12 bases in the middle. The CDR3 is made up of 14 amino acids. CDR1 MDHEN and CDR2 SYDVKM come from the germline V gene. DNA of the CDR3: TGTGCCAGCAGTTTAGCAGGGTATTTGAATGAGCAGTTCTTC. Its translation: CASSLAGYLNEQFF.

The rearrangement uses TRBV7-6 and TRBJ1-3; no clear D gene. Germline CDR1 SGHVS, CDR2 FNYEAQ. V was shortened by 2 bases and J by 4 bases, with 6 bases between the two germline ends. The CDR3 is 13 residues long. CDR3 bases: TGTGCCAGCAGCTTACAAGAAGGAAACACCATATATTTT. It codes for CASSLQEGNTIYF. The full variable domain, in which reference TRBV7-6 and TRBJ1-3 provide the parts outside the CDR3, is GAGVSQSPRYKVTKRGQDVALRCDPISGHVSLYWYRQALGQGPEFLTYFNYEAQQDKSGLPNDRFSAERPEGSISTLTIQRTEQRDSAMYRCASSLQEGNTIYFGEGSWLTVV.

The chain recombines TRBV29-1 with TRBJ2-7; 9 nucleotides match TRBD1. V was clipped by 4 bases and J by 6 bases; unmatched bases: 10. Germline CDR1 reads SQVTM; CDR2 reads ANQGSEA. The CDR3 contains 14 residues. This CDR3 reads CSVGSGTGWVEQYF. For the CDR3, the DNA is TGCAGCGTTGGTTCCGGGACAGGGTGGGTCGAGCAGTACTTC.

The chain employs TRBV7-2 and TRBJ1-3; D gene ambiguous. The length of the CDR3 is 13 residues. V lost 4 bases and J 2 bases, leaving 6 bases between the germline ends. The germline V gene has CDR1 SGHTA and CDR2 FQGNSA. The CDR3 region has the DNA TGTGCCAGCAGCTCCGGGCCTGGAAACACCATATATTTT. This sequence encodes CASSSGPGNTIYF. Supplemented by reference TRBV7-2 and TRBJ1-3, the full variable domain reads GAGVSQSPSNKVTEKGKDVELRCDPISGHTALYWYRQSLGQGLEFLIYFQGNSAPDKSGLPSDRFSAERTGGSVSTLTIQRTQQEDSAVYLCASSSGPGNTIYFGEGSWLTVV.

This chain connects TRBV5-1 to TRBJ2-1; 13 nucleotides match TRBD2. Germline values: CDR1 SGHRS, CDR2 YFSETQ. CDR3 size: 16 residues. The V gene end was trimmed by 2 bases and the J gene end by 10 bases; junction bases not matched to a gene: 9. In DNA form, the CDR3 reads TGCGCCAGCAGCTTACTAGCGGGGGGGCTTAAAGACGAGCAGTTCTTC. The encoded protein is CASSLLAGGLKDEQFF.

This rearrangement joins TRBV4-1 to TRBJ1-2; D is unresolved. The CDR3 is 17 residues long. CDR1 is MGHRA, CDR2 YSYEKL, per germline. Trimming took off 3 bases at V and 0 bases at J, with 17 bases between the two ends. In nucleotides, the CDR3 is TGCGCCAGCAGCCACCTACTAAAGGGCAGAACTAACTATGGCTACACCTTC. This translates into CASSHLLKGRTNYGYTF.

This clone was recorded only once. The rearrangement joins TRBV19 to TRBJ2-4; D is unclear. The CDR3 runs to 16 residues. V shed 9 bases and J shed 0 bases, with 18 bases lying between them. Per the germline V gene, CDR1 is LNHDA and CDR2 is SQIVND (reference sequence). Here the CDR3 reads CASQATALLAKNIQYF. CDR3 nucleotide sequence: TGTGCCAGCCAAGCTACAGCTCTCTTAGCCAAAAACATTCAGTACTTC.

The rearrangement joins TRBV7-2 to TRBJ2-1; perhaps TRBD1 as D (6 bases). V was cut by 5 bases and J by 8 bases, with 16 bases left in between. The CDR3 has 14 amino acids. Per germline, CDR1 SGHTA and CDR2 FQGNSA. The CDR3 DNA sequence: TGTGCCAGCAGCGGCGTAGGGGGTTTGGATGAGCAGTTCTTC. Translation: CASSGVGGLDEQFF.

This clone was found a few times. The J gene is TRBJ2-7, the V gene TRBV5-1, with D perhaps TRBD1 (6 bases). The CDR3 totals 12 residues. Germline V lookup: CDR1 SGHRS, CDR2 YFSETQ. The V gene lost 7 bases and the J gene lost 2 bases, with 10 bases spanning the gap. The CDR3: CASRTEAYEQYF. CDR3 DNA: TGCGCCAGCCGGACAGAGGCCTACGAGCAGTACTTC.

The chain carries TRBV9 and TRBJ2-1, with TRBD2 identical over 7 bases. Germline values: CDR1 SGDLS, CDR2 YYNGEE. This CDR3 has 12 residues. J gave up 8 bases and V 5 bases, and 4 bases lay outside the gene matches. The CDR3: CASRAGEHEQFF. The CDR3 DNA reads TGTGCCAGCAGGGCGGGGGAACATGAGCAGTTCTTC.

About this clone itself: Additional DNA sequences in this sample encode the identical CDR3. The rearrangement links TRBV27 to TRBJ2-2, with D perhaps matching TRBD1 (5 bases). The CDR3 has 15 residues. Per the germline V gene, CDR1 is MNHEY and CDR2 is SMNVEV (reference sequence). The germline V and J ends were trimmed by 5 bases and 6 bases, with 16 bases remaining between them. The CDR3, as DNA: TGTGCCAGCAGTCCAAACACCCAGGGTTCCGGGGAGCTGTTTTTT. Protein product: CASSPNTQGSGELFF.

V usage is TRBV28 and J usage is TRBJ1-1; 7 bases agree with TRBD1. The CDR3 totals 16 residues. The V gene end was trimmed by 6 bases and the J gene end by 10 bases; junction bases not matched to a gene: 20. The V gene's germline CDR1 is MDHEN and CDR2 SYDVKM. The CDR3 DNA follows: TGTGCCAGCAGGCGTTTGTCAGCCCACAGGGGTGGAGGAGCTTTCTTT. Translation: CASRRLSAHRGGGAFF. The variable domain in full, completed from reference TRBV28 and TRBJ1-1, reads DVKVTQSSRYLVKRTGEKVFLECVQDMDHENMFWYRQDPGLGLRLIYFSYDVKMKEKGDIPEGYSVSREKKERFSLILESASTNQTSMYLCASRRLSAHRGGGAFFGQGTRLTVV.

This clone has only a few counts. J is TRBJ1-1 and V is TRBV15; TRBD1 is a possible D gene (5 bases). CDR3 length: 16 amino acids. CDR1 and CDR2 (germline): LNHNV, YYDKDF (reference sequence). Trimming removed 5 bases from V and 4 bases from J, with 20 bases in between. CDR3 sequence (DNA): TGTGCCACCAGCCCACGGGGCGATTGGGTAGGCACTGAAGCTTTCTTT. Translation: CATSPRGDWVGTEAFF.

As to this clone: The junction departs from the called germline gene at one end, perhaps through a read error. The chain joins TRBV5-1 to TRBJ1-2; no definite D call. The CDR3 loop spans 17 amino acids. Germline V gives CDR1 SGHRS, CDR2 YFSETQ. CDR3 loop: CASRLADPALADYGYTF. The CDR3 DNA reads TGCGCCAGCAGATTGGCGGACCCCGCTTTGGCGGACTATGGCTACACCTTC.

This chain links TRBV29-1 with TRBJ2-1; 8 bases are shared with TRBD2. J was trimmed by 5 bases and V by 0 bases; bases with no gene match: 9. Germline V lookup: CDR1 SQVTM, CDR2 ANQGSEA. This CDR3 is 16 amino acids long. This CDR3 reads CSVEEYGTRWHNEQFF. The CDR3 DNA follows: TGCAGCGTTGAAGAATACGGGACTAGGTGGCACAATGAGCAGTTCTTC.